These 3 T cell receptor beta chains were sequenced from one sample in a study of breast tumors, draining lymph nodes, adjacent tissues. MiXCR was run by TCRdb on the multiplex PCR reads, yielding one entry per CDR3 protein. This sample yields under 85,000 distinct CDR3 sequences, of which approximately 19% are seen a single time; 2% to 2.5% belongs to the top ten. Samples came from axillary lymph nodes draining the breast cancer. Material: axillary lymph node tissue. The source is a female donor with breast cancer. Some clones in this sample may be carry-over from other donors' samples.

On this clonotype: A much larger clone differs from this one at a single base, so this may be a read error. V and J are TRBV6-8 and TRBJ2-7; 8 nucleotides agree with TRBD2. This CDR3 has 15 amino acids. Trimming at V came to 10 bases and at J to 9 bases, leaving 20 bases not matched to a gene. Germline V gene sequence: CDR1 MNHGY, CDR2 SAAAGT. The CDR3 sequence: CANRSQRETPGGQYF. The CDR3 DNA reads TGTGCCAACAGATCTCAGCGGGAGACGCCCGGCGGGCAGTACTTC.

The chain links TRBV20-1 to TRBJ2-3; 8 bases line up with TRBD1. Germline V gene lookup returns CDR1 DFQATT and CDR2 SNEGSKA (reference sequence). The CDR3 sequence is 15 residues long. After removal of 7 bases from V and 0 bases from J, the junction contained 9 bases not matched to a gene. The CDR3 loop is CSVEDRTGSTDTQYF. In DNA form, the CDR3 reads TGCAGTGTAGAAGACCGGACAGGGAGCACAGATACGCAGTATTTT.

The rearrangement links TRBV9 to TRBJ1-2; unclear D gene. Germline V gene sequence: CDR1 SGDLS, CDR2 YYNGEE. V was clipped by 4 bases and J by 7 bases, with 17 bases between them. This CDR3 has 14 residues. CDR3 in amino acids: CASSYRSFPLGYTF. CDR3 DNA: TGTGCCAGCAGCTACAGAAGCTTTCCCCTTGGCTACACCTTC.